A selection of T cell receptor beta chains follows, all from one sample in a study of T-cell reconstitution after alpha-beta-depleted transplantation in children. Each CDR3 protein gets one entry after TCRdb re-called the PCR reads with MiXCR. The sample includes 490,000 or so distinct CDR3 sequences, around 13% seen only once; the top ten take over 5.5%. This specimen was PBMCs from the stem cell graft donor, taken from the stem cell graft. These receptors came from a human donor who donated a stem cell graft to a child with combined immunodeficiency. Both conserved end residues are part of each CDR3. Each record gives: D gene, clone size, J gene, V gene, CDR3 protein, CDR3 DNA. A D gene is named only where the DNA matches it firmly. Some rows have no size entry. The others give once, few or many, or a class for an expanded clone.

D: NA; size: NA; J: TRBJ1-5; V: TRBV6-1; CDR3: CASSEDGGLVQPQHF; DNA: TGTGCCAGCAGTGAAGATGGGGGGCTGGTTCAGCCCCAGCATTTT
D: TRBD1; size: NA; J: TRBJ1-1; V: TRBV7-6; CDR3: CASSLLDRGVTEAFF; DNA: TGTGCCAGCAGCTTACTCGACAGGGGCGTTACTGAAGCTTTCTTT
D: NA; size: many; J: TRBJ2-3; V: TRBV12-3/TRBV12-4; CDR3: CASSLKALADTQYF; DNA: TGTGCCAGCAGTTTAAAGGCTCTGGCAGATACGCAGTATTTT
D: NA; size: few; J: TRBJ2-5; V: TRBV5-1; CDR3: CASSTAGETGPSETQYF; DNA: TGCGCCAGCAGCACGGCGGGAGAAACAGGGCCCTCAGAGACCCAGTACTTC
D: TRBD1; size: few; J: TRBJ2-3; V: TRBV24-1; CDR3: CATSALTGGVADTQYF; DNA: TGTGCCACCAGTGCTCTGACAGGGGGCGTCGCAGATACGCAGTATTTT
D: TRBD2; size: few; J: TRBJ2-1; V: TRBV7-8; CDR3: CASSLQTQRGINEQFF; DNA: TGTGCCAGCAGCTTGCAAACCCAGCGGGGGATCAATGAGCAGTTCTTC
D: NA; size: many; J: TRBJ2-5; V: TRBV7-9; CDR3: CASSLVPQETQYF; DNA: TGTGCCAGCAGCTTAGTTCCACAAGAGACCCAGTACTTC
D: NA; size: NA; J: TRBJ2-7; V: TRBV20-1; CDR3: CSASNAKPDYEQYF; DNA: TGCAGTGCTAGTAACGCCAAACCGGACTACGAGCAGTACTTC
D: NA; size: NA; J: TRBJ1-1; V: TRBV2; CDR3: CASSEAFF; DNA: TGTGCCAGCAGTGAAGCTTTCTTT
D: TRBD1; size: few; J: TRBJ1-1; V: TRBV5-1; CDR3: CASSLEGGRDTEAFF; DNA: TGCGCCAGCAGCTTGGAAGGGGGCCGGGACACTGAAGCTTTCTTT
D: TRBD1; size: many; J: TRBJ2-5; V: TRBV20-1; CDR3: CSALYLTGRETQYF; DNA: TGCAGTGCTCTATACCTGACAGGGCGAGAGACCCAGTACTTC
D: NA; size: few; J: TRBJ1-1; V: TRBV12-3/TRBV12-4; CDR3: CASSMATEAFF; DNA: TGTGCCAGCAGTATGGCCACTGAAGCTTTCTTT
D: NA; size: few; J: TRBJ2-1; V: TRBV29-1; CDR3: CSVQSGGEQFF; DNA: TGCAGCGTTCAGAGTGGCGGTGAGCAGTTCTTC
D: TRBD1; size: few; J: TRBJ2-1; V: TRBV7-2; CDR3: CASSLPLGTGDNEQFF; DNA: TGTGCCAGCAGCTTACCCCTGGGGACAGGGGACAATGAGCAGTTCTTC
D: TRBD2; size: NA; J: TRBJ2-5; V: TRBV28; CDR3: CASSSFSTSGTSGGETQYF; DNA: TGTGCCAGCAGTTCATTCTCAACCTCCGGGACTAGCGGGGGGGAGACCCAGTACTTC
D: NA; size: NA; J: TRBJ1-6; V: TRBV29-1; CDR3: CSVYEREGSPLHF; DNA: TGCAGCGTTTACGAGCGGGAAGGTTCACCCCTCCACTTT
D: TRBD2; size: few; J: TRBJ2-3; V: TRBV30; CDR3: CAWSVFRLAGGINTQYF; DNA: TGTGCCTGGAGTGTATTCCGACTAGCGGGGGGGATAAATACGCAGTATTTT
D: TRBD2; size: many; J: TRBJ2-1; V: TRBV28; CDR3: CASSPPGLAYNEQFF; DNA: TGTGCCAGCAGTCCCCCCGGACTAGCGTACAATGAGCAGTTCTTC
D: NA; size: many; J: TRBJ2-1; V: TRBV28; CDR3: CASSFLRVNEQFF; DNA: TGTGCCAGCAGTTTTCTCAGGGTTAATGAGCAGTTCTTC